This T cell receptor beta chain is drawn from a study of blood T cell repertoires in COVID-19. Whole-study context: Italy, Spain and the United States were the sources of the convalescent and acute COVID-19 samples. PBMCs, B-cell-depleted T cells, or T cells provided the cDNA or gDNA that made up the material.

Clones were read by immunoSEQ multiplex PCR, and TCRdb kept only the in-frame ones, dropping some. The table includes about 280,000 clones, 65% to 90% detected once. The clonotype comes from a human donor in a cohort sampled during active COVID-19. The sample consisted of peripheral blood.

The CDR3 bases are TGTGCCTGGGTTCCCGGGACTCCAACCGGGGAGCTGTTTTTT. It encodes CAWVPGTPTGELFF. This chain links TRBV30 with TRBJ2-2; D is possibly TRBD2 (6 bases). The CDR3 has 14 residues. Germline CDR1 reads GTSNPN; CDR2 reads SVGIG (reference sequence). The germline V and J ends were trimmed by 5 bases and 5 bases, with 15 bases remaining between them. Full variable domain (outside the CDR3, taken from reference TRBV30 and TRBJ2-2): SQTIHQWPATLVQPVGSPLSLECTVEGTSNPNLYWYRQAAGRGLQLLFYSVGIGQISSEVPQNLSASRPQDRQFILSSKKLLLSDSGFYLCAWVPGTPTGELFFGEGSRLTVL.